This T cell receptor beta chain was sequenced during a study of blood T cell repertoires in COVID-19. Study information: Samples representing acute and convalescent COVID-19 were sourced from the United States, Italy and Spain. Sample material is recorded as cDNA or gDNA derived from T cells, B-cell-depleted T cells, or PBMCs.

Germline V gene sequence: CDR1 SGDLS, CDR2 YYNGEE. The length of the CDR3 is 13 residues. V gave up 3 bases and J gave up 7 bases, with 13 bases separating them. Authors' processing steps: Reference gene primer amplification in the assay estimated nucleated cell counts. Profiling relied on immunoSEQ multiplex PCR, and the TCRdb table lists in-frame clones only, not all of them. V and J calls and clone size are as listed in that table; D and trimming were resolved from the DNA. The sample carries 250,000 to 300,000 clones, around 87% recorded once. The chain carries TRBV9 and TRBJ1-2; possibly TRBD1 for D (5 bases). The sequence was collected from a woman aged 45-65 years who had recovered from COVID-19. The sequencing sample was made of peripheral blood. The CDR3 nucleotides are TGTGCCAGCAGCGCTGGGACTTCGCGTGGCTACACCTTC. Amino acids: CASSAGTSRGYTF.